This T cell receptor (beta chain) appears in the sequencing data of a study of control samples from healthy donors and cancer patients. Measured with immunoSEQ multiplex PCR; TCRdb has only the in-frame clones, and not every one. This sample has tens of thousands of clones, with around 96% found just once. This clone was found once. The CDR3 extends over 13 amino acids. V was pared by 0 bases and J by 10 bases, with 10 bases between. The germline gives CDR1 SGHNT, CDR2 YENEEA. The TCR comes from a woman in her twenties or thirties in good health. Sequenced material: blood. The rearrangement uses TRBV11-3 and TRBJ2-1, with D maybe TRBD2 (6 bases). CDR3 in amino acids: CASSLEEAGEQFF. The DNA of the CDR3 is TGTGCCAGCAGCTTAGAGGAGGCGGGGGAGCAGTTCTTC.